Following are 12 T cell receptor beta chains from one sample sequenced in a study of control samples from healthy donors and cancer patients. Clones were sequenced by immunoSEQ multiplex PCR, and TCRdb holds only the in-frame ones, with some missing. The repertoire includes more than 35,000 clones, over 70% of them detected once, and 20% to 25% sits in the top ten. The sample taken for sequencing was PBMCs. These receptors were collected from a woman aged 55-75 years with lung cancer.

The V and J genes are TRBV10-3 and TRBJ1-5; D is unclear. The germline V and J ends were trimmed by 4 bases and 8 bases, with 12 bases remaining between them. The CDR3 has 13 amino acids. The V gene's germline CDR1 is ENHRY and CDR2 SYGVKD. The CDR3 DNA reads as TGTGCCATCAGTGTTGGGGAGATTGAGCCCCAGCATTTT. Residues: CAISVGEIEPQHF.

Notes on this clone: At one end the junction does not follow the germline gene, possibly because of a read error. The V call is TRBV7-7, the J call TRBJ2-3, with 10 bases lining up with TRBD2. The germline CDR1 and CDR2 sequences are SSHAT and FNYEAQ (reference sequence). The length of the CDR3 is 16 residues. CDR3 sequence: CASSPPLAGATDTQYF. DNA of the CDR3: TGTGCTAGCAGCCCACCGCTAGCGGGAGCGACAGATACGCAGTATTTT.

CDR3 sequence (DNA): TGTGCCAGCGGGACAGGAGGTCTAGAGCAGTACTTC. Translation: CASGTGGLEQYF. The chain carries TRBV6-5 and TRBJ2-7; 8 bases align to TRBD1. The V segment lost 8 bases and the J segment 7 bases; nucleotides outside the gene matches: 7. There are 12 residues in the CDR3. Per germline, CDR1 MNHEY and CDR2 SVGAGI.

V usage is TRBV7-9 and J usage is TRBJ1-2; D is unclear. Germline V CDR1 and CDR2: SEHNR, FQNEAQ (reference sequence). CDR3 length: 13 amino acids. Trimming took 5 bases from V and 2 from J, leaving 9 bases between them. CDR3 protein: CASSRTENYGYTF. The DNA for the CDR3 is TGTGCCAGCAGCCGCACGGAAAACTATGGCTACACCTTC.

The chain couples TRBV9 to TRBJ1-1; perhaps TRBD1 as D (5 bases). The CDR3 spans 14 residues. The V end lost 0 bases, the J end lost 5 bases, and 11 bases lay between the germline ends. Germline V gene sequence: CDR1 SGDLS, CDR2 YYNGEE. The CDR3 here is CASSVVRRGTEAFF. The CDR3 bases are TGTGCCAGCAGCGTAGTACGAAGGGGAACTGAAGCTTTCTTT.

This clone was observed once. The chain combines TRBV10-2 with TRBJ1-5, with 10 bases identical to TRBD1. Per germline, CDR1 WSHSY and CDR2 SAAADI. The CDR3 is 16 amino acids. V was pared by 6 bases and J by 4 bases, with 9 bases of the junction left unmatched. This chain's CDR3 is CASSPWDRGFNQPQHF. CDR3 nucleotides: TGCGCCAGCAGCCCCTGGGACAGGGGCTTTAATCAGCCCCAGCATTTT.

The J gene is TRBJ2-5, the V gene TRBV7-3, with D perhaps TRBD1 or TRBD2 (5 bases each). The CDR3 covers 14 residues. Germline V gives CDR1 SGHTA, CDR2 FQGTGA. V gave up 3 bases and J gave up 5 bases, with 13 bases separating them. The DNA for the CDR3 is TGTGCCAGCAGCTTGGGGACGACGGGGGAGACCCAGTACTTC. Its protein is CASSLGTTGETQYF.

CDR3 in amino acids: CASSEGGSRFNQPQHF. The CDR3 nucleotides are TGTGCCAGCAGTGAAGGGGGCTCACGCTTCAATCAGCCCCAGCATTTT. The V call is TRBV6-1, the J call TRBJ1-5; the D gene is possibly TRBD1 (5 bases). Deletions cut 1 base from V and 3 bases from J, with 13 bases between. Germline assignment: CDR1 MNHNS and CDR2 SASEGT. The CDR3 has 16 amino acids.

In the case of this clone: The same CDR3 arises from other DNA sequences in this sample as well. This chain's CDR3 is CSVTRMNTEAFF. The CDR3 nucleotides are TGCAGCGTGACCCGAATGAACACTGAAGCTTTCTTT. The chain is built from TRBV29-1 and TRBJ1-1; D is unclear. This CDR3 has 12 amino acids. CDR1 and CDR2 from the germline V gene are SQVTM and ANQGSEA. V was pared by 6 bases and J by 0 bases, with 8 bases between.

The V call is TRBV5-1, the J call TRBJ2-3; 9 positions agree with TRBD1. Per the germline V gene, CDR1 is SGHRS and CDR2 is YFSETQ. The CDR3 extends over 17 amino acids. The ends lost 3 bases at V and 0 bases at J; junction bases unmatched: 8. The CDR3 bases are TGCGCCAGCAGCTCGGTAACAGGGGGCCCTAGCACAGATACGCAGTATTTT. It yields the protein CASSSVTGGPSTDTQYF. The entire variable domain, with the rest obtained from reference TRBV5-1 and TRBJ2-3, is as follows: KAGVTQTPRYLIKTRGQQVTLSCSPISGHRSVSWYQQTPGQGLQFLFEYFSETQRNKGNFPGRFSGRQFSNSRSEMNVSTLELGDSALYLCASSSVTGGPSTDTQYFGPGTRLTVL.

The rearrangement links TRBV5-5 to TRBJ1-2, with TRBD1 matching over 8 bases. The CDR3 runs to 15 residues. V gave up 4 bases and J gave up 4 bases; unmatched junction bases: 9. The germline V gene has CDR1 SGHKS and CDR2 YYEKEE (reference sequence). CDR3 nucleotide sequence: TGTGCCAGCAGCCACCAGGGGGCCCCCGGCTATGGCTACACCTTC. Translated: CASSHQGAPGYGYTF.

This clone was seen only a few times. This chain connects TRBV29-1 to TRBJ2-7; the match to TRBD1 covers 9 bases. The CDR3 is 13 residues long. The trim removed 4 bases at V and 4 bases at J, leaving 5 bases unmatched. Germline V lookup: CDR1 SQVTM, CDR2 ANQGSEA. The CDR3 region has the DNA TGCAGCGTTGGCGGGACAGGGACGTACGAGCAGTACTTC. Protein sequence: CSVGGTGTYEQYF.